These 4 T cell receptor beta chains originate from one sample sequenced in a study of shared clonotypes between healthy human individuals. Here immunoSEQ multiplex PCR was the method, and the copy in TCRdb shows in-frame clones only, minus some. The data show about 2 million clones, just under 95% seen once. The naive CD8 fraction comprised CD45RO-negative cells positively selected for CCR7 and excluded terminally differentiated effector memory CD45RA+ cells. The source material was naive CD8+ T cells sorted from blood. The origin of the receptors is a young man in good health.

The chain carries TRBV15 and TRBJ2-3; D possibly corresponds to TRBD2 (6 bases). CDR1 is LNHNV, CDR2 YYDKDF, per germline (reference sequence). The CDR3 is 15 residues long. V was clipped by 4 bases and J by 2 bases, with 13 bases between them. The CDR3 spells CATSIQRVFTDTQYF. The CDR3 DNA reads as TGTGCCACCAGCATCCAGCGGGTGTTCACAGATACGCAGTATTTT.

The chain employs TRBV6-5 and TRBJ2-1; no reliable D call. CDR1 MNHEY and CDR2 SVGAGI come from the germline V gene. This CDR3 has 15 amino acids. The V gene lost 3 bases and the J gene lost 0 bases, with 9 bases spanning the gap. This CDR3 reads CASSYIADSYNEQFF. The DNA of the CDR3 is TGTGCCAGCAGTTATATTGCGGACTCCTACAATGAGCAGTTCTTC.

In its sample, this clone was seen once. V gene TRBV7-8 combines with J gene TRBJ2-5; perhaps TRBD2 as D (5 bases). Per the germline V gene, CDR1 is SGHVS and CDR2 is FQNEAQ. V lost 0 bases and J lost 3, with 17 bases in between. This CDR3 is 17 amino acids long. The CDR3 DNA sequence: TGTGCCAGCAGCTTAGCTGCCCAAGAGATCGGGAAAGAGACCCAGTACTTC. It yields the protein CASSLAAQEIGKETQYF.

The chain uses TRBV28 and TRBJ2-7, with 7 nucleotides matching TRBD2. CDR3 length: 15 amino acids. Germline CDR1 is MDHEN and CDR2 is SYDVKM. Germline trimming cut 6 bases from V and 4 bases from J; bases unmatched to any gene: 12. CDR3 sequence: CASSNMGGTLYEQYF. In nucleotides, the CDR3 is TGTGCCAGCAGCAACATGGGGGGGACTTTATACGAGCAGTACTTC.